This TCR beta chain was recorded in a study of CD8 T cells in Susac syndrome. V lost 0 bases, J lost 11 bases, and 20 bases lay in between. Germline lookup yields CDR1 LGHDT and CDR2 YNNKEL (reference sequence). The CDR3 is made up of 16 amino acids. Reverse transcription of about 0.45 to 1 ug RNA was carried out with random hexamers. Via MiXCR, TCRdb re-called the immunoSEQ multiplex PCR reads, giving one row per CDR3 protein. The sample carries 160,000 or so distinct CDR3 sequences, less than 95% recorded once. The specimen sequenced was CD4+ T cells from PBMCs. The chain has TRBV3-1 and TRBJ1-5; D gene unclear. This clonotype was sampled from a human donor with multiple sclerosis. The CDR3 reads CASSQDAGESPLTQHF. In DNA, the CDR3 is TGTGCCAGCAGCCAAGATGCCGGGGAGAGTCCTCTCACCCAGCATTTT. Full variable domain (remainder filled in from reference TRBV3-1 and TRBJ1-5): DTAVSQTPKYLVTQMGNDKSIKCEQNLGHDTMYWYKQDSKKFLKIMFSYNNKELIINETVPNRFSPKSPDKAHLNLHINSLELGDSAVYFCASSQDAGESPLTQHFGDGTRLSIL.